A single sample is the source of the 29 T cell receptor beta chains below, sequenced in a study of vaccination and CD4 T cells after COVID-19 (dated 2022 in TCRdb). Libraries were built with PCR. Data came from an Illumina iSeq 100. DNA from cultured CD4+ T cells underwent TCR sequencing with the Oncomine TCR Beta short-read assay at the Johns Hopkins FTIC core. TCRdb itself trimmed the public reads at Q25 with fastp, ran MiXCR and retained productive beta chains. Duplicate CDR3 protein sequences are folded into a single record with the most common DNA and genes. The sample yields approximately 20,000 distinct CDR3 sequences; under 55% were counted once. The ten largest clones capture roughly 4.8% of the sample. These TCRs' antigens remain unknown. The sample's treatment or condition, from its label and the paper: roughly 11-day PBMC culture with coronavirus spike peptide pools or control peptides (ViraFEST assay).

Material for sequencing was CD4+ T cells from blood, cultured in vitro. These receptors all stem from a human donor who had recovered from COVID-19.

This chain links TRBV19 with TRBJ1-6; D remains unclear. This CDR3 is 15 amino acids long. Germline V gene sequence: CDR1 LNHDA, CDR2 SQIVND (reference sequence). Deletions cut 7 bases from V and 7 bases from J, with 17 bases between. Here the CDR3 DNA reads TGTGCCAGTACCCCAAGGGTTGGCCCAAATTCACCCCTCCACTTT. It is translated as CASTPRVGPNSPLHF.

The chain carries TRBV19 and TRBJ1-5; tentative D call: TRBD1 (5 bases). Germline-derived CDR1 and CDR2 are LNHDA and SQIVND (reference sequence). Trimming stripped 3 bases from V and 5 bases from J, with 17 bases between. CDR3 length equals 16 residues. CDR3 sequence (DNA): TGTGCCAGTAGTATCCGTTCGGGGCGAGTAGATCAGCCCCAGCATTTT. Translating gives CASSIRSGRVDQPQHF.

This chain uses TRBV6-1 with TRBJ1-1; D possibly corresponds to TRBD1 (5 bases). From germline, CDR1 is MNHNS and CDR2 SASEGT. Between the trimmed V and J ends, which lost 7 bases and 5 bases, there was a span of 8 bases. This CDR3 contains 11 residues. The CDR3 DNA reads TGTGCCAGCAACAGGTGGACTGAAGCTTTCTTT. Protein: CASNRWTEAFF.

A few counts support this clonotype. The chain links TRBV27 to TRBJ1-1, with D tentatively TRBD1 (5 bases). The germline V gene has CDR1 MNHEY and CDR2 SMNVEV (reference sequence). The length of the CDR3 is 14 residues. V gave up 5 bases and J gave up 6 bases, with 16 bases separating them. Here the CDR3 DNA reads TGTGCCAGCAGTGTCTTCCAGGGTAGGGCTGAAGCTTTCTTT. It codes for CASSVFQGRAEAFF.

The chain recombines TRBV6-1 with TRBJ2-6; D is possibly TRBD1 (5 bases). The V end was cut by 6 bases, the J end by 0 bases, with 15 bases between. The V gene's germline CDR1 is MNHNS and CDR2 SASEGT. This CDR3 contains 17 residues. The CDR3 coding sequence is TGTGCCAGCAGCTATCAGGGAAGGTACTCTGGGGCCAACGTCCTGACTTTC. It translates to CASSYQGRYSGANVLTF.

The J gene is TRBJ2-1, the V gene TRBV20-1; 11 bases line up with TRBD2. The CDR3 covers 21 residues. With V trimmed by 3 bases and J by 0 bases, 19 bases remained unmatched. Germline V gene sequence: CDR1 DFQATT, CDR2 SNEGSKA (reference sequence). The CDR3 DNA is TGCAGTGCTAGCCGATCGGGGGTTCTGGGACTAGCGGATAGCTCCTACAATGAGCAGTTCTTC. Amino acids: CSASRSGVLGLADSSYNEQFF.

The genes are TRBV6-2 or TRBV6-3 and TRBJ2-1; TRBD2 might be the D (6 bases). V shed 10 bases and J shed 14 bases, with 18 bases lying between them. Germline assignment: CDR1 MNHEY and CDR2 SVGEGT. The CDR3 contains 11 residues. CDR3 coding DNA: TGTGCCACTAGCGACAGAACAAGGGAGTTCTTC. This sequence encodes CATSDRTREFF.

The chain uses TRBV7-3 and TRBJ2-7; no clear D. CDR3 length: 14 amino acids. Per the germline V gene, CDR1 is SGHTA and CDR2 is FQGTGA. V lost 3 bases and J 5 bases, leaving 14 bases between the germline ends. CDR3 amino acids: CASSFQRPPDEQYF. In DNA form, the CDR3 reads TGTGCCAGCAGCTTTCAGAGACCGCCGGACGAGCAGTACTTC. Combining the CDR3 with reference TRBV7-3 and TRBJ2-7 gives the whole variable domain GAGVSQTPSNKVTEKGKYVELRCDPISGHTALYWYRQSLGQGPEFLIYFQGTGAADDSGLPNDRFFAVRPEGSVSTLKIQRTERGDSAVYLCASSFQRPPDEQYFGPGTRLTVT.

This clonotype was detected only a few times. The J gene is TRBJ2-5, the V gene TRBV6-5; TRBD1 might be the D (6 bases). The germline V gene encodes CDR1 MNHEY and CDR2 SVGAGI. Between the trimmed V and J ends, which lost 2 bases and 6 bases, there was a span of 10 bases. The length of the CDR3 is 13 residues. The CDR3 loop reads CASSYPGEKTQYF. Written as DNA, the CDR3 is TGTGCCAGCAGTTACCCAGGGGAAAAGACCCAGTACTTC.

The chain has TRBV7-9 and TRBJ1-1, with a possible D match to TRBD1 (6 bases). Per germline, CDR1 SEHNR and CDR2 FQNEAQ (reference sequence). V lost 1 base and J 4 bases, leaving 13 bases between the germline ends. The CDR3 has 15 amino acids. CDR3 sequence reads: CASSLGVGRGTEAFF. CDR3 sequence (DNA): TGTGCCAGCAGCTTAGGAGTAGGCAGGGGCACTGAAGCTTTCTTT. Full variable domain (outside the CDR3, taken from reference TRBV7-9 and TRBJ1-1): DTGVSQNPRHKITKRGQNVTFRCDPISEHNRLYWYRQTLGQGPEFLTYFQNEAQLEKSRLLSDRFSAERPKGSFSTLEIQRTEQGDSAMYLCASSLGVGRGTEAFFGQGTRLTVV.

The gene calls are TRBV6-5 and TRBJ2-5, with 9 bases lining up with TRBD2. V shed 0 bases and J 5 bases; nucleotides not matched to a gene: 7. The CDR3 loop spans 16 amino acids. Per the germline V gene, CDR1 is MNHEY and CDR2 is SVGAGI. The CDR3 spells CASSYSSGSAGETQYF. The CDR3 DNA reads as TGTGCCAGCAGTTACTCTAGCGGGAGTGCGGGGGAGACCCAGTACTTC.

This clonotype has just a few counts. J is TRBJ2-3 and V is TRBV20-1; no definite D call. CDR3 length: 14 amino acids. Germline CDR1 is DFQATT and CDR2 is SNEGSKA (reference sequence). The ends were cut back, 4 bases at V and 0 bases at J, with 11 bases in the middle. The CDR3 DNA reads TGCAGTGCTATTTCAGCGATGAGCACAGATACGCAGTATTTT. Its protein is CSAISAMSTDTQYF.

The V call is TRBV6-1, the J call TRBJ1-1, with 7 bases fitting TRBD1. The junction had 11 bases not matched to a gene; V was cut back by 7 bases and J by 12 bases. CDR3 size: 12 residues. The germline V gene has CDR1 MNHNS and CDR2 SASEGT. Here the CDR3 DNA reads TGTGCCAGCACTTCAGGGGGGGAGTCGACTTTCTTT. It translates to CASTSGGESTFF.

The CDR3, as DNA: TGTGCCAGTAGTCCCCGGGGGGCAGCAGGCGAGCAGTACTTC. Translating it yields CASSPRGAAGEQYF. V and J are TRBV19 and TRBJ2-7; D might be TRBD2 (7 bases). CDR1 and CDR2 (germline): LNHDA, SQIVND (reference sequence). There are 14 residues in the CDR3. The V and J ends lost 5 bases and 6 bases respectively, with 17 bases between them.

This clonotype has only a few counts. CDR3 DNA sequence: TGCAGCGTTGGTAGGGCGGGTCAGCCCCAGCATTTT. It translates to CSVGRAGQPQHF. V is TRBV29-1 and J is TRBJ1-5; D gene unclear. CDR1 and CDR2 from the germline V gene are SQVTM and ANQGSEA. Deletions cut 4 bases from V and 6 bases from J, with 10 bases between. The CDR3 consists of 12 residues.

CDR3 in amino acids: CSGAGVPSNQPQHF. In DNA, the CDR3 is TGCAGCGGCGCAGGGGTCCCAAGCAATCAGCCCCAGCATTTT. The V call is TRBV29-1, the J call TRBJ1-5; D perhaps matches TRBD1 (6 bases). The CDR3 has 14 amino acids. The V end was cut by 7 bases, the J end by 1 base, with 14 bases between. Per germline, CDR1 SQVTM and CDR2 ANQGSEA.

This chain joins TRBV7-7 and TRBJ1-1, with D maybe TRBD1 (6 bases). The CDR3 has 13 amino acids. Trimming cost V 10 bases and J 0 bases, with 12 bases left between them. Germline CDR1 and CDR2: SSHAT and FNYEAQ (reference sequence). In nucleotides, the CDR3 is TGTGCCAAGTCCAGGGGCCTGAACACTGAAGCTTTCTTT. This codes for CAKSRGLNTEAFF.

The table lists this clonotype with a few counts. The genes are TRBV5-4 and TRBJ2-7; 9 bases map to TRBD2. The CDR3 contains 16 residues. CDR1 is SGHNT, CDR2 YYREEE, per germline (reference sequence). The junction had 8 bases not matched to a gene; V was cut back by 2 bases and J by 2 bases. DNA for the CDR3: TGTGCCAGCAGCTTAGGCGGGGGGGATTCCGCCTACGAGCAGTACTTC. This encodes CASSLGGGDSAYEQYF.

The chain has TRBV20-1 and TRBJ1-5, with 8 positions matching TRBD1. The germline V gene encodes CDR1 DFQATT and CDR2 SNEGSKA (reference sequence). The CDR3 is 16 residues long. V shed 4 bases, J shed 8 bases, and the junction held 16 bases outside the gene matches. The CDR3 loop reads CSAIADRGLVQEPQHF. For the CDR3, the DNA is TGCAGTGCTATCGCTGACAGGGGTCTGGTTCAGGAGCCCCAGCATTTT.

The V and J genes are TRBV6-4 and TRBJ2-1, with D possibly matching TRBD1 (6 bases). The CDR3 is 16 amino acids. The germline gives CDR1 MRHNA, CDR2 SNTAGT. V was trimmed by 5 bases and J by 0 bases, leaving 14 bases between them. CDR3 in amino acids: CASSQTGISSYNEQFF. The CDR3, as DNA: TGTGCCAGCAGTCAAACAGGGATTAGCTCCTACAATGAGCAGTTCTTC.

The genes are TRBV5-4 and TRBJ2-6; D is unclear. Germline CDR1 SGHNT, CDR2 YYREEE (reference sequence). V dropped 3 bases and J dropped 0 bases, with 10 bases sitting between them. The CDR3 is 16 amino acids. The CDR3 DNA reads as TGTGCCAGCAGCTATAGCAGGCCCTCTGGGGCCAACGTCCTGACTTTC. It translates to CASSYSRPSGANVLTF.

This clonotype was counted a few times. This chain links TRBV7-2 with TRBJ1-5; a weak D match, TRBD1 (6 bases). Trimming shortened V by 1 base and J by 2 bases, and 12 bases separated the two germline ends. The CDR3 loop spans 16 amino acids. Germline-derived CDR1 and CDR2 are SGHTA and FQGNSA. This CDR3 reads CASSLDRGAGNQPQHF. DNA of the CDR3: TGTGCCAGCAGCTTAGATCGGGGGGCGGGCAATCAGCCCCAGCATTTT.

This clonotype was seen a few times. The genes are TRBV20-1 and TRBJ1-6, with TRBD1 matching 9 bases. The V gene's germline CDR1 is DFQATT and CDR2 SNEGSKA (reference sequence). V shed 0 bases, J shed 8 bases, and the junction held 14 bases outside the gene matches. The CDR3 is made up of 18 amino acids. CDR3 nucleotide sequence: TGCAGTGCTAGAGATACCCCTTCTTTGACAGGGGGAGATTCACCCCTCCACTTT. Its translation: CSARDTPSLTGGDSPLHF.

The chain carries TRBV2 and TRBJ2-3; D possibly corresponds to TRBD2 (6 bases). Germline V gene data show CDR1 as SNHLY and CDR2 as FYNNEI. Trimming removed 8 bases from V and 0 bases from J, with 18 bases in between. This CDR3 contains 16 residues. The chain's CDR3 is CASCREWLASTDTQYF. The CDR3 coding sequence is TGTGCCAGCTGCCGCGAGTGGCTAGCGAGCACAGATACGCAGTATTTT.

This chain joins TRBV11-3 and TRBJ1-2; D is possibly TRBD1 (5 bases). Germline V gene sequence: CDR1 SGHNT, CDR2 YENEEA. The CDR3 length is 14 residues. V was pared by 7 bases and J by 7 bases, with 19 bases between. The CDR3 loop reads CASTQGTELFGYTF. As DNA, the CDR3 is TGTGCCAGCACCCAAGGGACGGAGCTTTTTGGCTACACCTTC.

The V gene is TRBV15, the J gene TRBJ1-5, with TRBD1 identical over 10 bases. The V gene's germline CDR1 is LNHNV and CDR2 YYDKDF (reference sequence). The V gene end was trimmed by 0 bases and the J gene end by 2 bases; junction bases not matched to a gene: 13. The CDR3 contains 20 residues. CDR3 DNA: TGTGCCACCAGCAGAGACCGGGGGGACAGGGGATATTCAGGCAATCAGCCCCAGCATTTT. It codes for CATSRDRGDRGYSGNQPQHF.

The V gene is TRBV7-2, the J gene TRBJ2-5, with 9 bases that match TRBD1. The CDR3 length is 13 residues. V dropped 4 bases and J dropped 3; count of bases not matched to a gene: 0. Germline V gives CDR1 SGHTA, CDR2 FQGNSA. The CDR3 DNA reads TGTGCCAGCAGCTGGACAGGGGAAGAGACCCAGTACTTC. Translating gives CASSWTGEETQYF.

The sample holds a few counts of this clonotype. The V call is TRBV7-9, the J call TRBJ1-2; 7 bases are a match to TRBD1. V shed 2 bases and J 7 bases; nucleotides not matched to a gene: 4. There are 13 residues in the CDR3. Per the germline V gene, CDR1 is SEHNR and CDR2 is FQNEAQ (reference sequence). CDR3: CASSLNRGSGYTF. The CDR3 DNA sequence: TGTGCCAGCAGCTTAAACAGGGGTTCTGGCTACACCTTC.

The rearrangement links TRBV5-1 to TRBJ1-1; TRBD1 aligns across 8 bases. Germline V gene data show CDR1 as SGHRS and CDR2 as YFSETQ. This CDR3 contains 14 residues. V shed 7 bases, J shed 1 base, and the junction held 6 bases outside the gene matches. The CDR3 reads CASDTGGGNTEAFF. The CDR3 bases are TGCGCCAGCGATACAGGGGGAGGGAACACTGAAGCTTTCTTT.